The source of this T cell receptor (beta chain) is a study of T cell changes during pregnancy in multiple sclerosis. The germline V gene has CDR1 MNHNS and CDR2 SASEGT. Trimming stripped 4 bases from V and 7 bases from J, with 11 bases between. The CDR3 loop spans 13 amino acids. The protocol was immunoSEQ multiplex PCR, while the TCRdb copy is restricted to in-frame clones and leaves out a portion. The sample yields about 44,000 clones, 80% to 90% seen once. The chain employs TRBV6-1 and TRBJ1-5; a weak D match, TRBD1 (5 bases). This receptor was identified in a female donor with multiple sclerosis, enrolled in a pregnancy study. The sample consisted of CD4+ T cells from peripheral blood mononuclear cells, taken after pregnancy. CDR3 sequence reads: CASSGGDYQPQHF. CDR3 in DNA: TGTGCCAGCAGTGGGGGCGATTACCAGCCCCAGCATTTT.